Shown below are 17 T cell receptor beta chains from a single sample sequenced in a study of control samples from healthy donors and cancer patients. The data were produced by immunoSEQ multiplex PCR, yet TCRdb's version contains in-frame clones alone and is incomplete. The sample lists roughly 130,000 clones, about 93% occurring once. The specimen was PBMCs. The receptor source for this set is a middle-aged man with head and neck cancer.

This clone has a single count. The chain is built from TRBV18 and TRBJ2-2; 8 positions match TRBD1. The CDR3 totals 14 residues. V dropped 5 bases and J dropped 1; count of bases not matched to a gene: 0. CDR1 and CDR2 (germline): KGHSH, LQKENI. The CDR3 DNA sequence: TGTGCCAGCTCAGGGACAGGGAACACCGGGGAGCTGTTTTTT. Amino acids: CASSGTGNTGELFF.

This clone has just one count. V usage is TRBV28 and J usage is TRBJ1-3; D gene uncertain. V was cut by 7 bases and J by 0 bases, with 16 bases left in between. Looked up from germline, CDR1 is MDHEN and CDR2 is SYDVKM. The CDR3 has 16 amino acids. The CDR3 reads CASIPAGRSSGNTIYF. CDR3 sequence (DNA): TGTGCCAGCATCCCGGCCGGCAGGAGCTCTGGAAACACCATATATTTT. Drawing the rest from reference TRBV28 and TRBJ1-3, the complete variable domain is DVKVTQSSRYLVKRTGEKVFLECVQDMDHENMFWYRQDPGLGLRLIYFSYDVKMKEKGDIPEGYSVSREKKERFSLILESASTNQTSMYLCASIPAGRSSGNTIYFGEGSWLTVV.

The chain couples TRBV11-3 to TRBJ2-3, with D perhaps TRBD2 (7 bases). Germline CDR1 reads SGHNT; CDR2 reads YENEEA. Trimming removed 5 bases at V and 3 bases at J, with 15 bases between. The length of the CDR3 is 15 residues. The CDR3 reads CASSRRGGSTDTQYF. CDR3 DNA sequence: TGTGCCAGCAGCCGGAGGGGGGGGTCGACAGATACGCAGTATTTT.

This clone came up once. The CDR3 nucleotides read TGTGCCAGCAGTTACTCTCGTAGCCAAGAGACCCAGTACTTC. Translation gives CASSYSRSQETQYF. The rearrangement links TRBV6-5 to TRBJ2-5, with D hard to call. CDR3 length: 14 amino acids. CDR1 is MNHEY and CDR2 is SVGAGI in the germline V gene. With 0 bases removed from V and 1 base from J, the gap between germline ends came to 6 bases.

This chain connects TRBV28 to TRBJ1-1; no firm D call. Germline CDR1 is MDHEN and CDR2 is SYDVKM. Trimming removed 1 base from V and 2 bases from J, with 8 bases in between. The CDR3 covers 14 residues. The CDR3 sequence is CASSLSLTNTEAFF. CDR3 nucleotides: TGTGCCAGCAGTTTATCACTAACTAACACTGAAGCTTTCTTT.

The V and J genes are TRBV28 and TRBJ2-5, with TRBD2 matching 13 bases. The trim removed 3 bases at V and 3 bases at J, leaving 7 bases unmatched. This CDR3 contains 17 residues. Germline lookup yields CDR1 MDHEN and CDR2 SYDVKM. The CDR3 loop is CASSFGWTSGGKETQYF. CDR3 in DNA: TGTGCCAGCAGTTTCGGCTGGACTAGCGGGGGAAAAGAGACCCAGTACTTC. The full variable domain, rest sourced from reference TRBV28 and TRBJ2-5, is DVKVTQSSRYLVKRTGEKVFLECVQDMDHENMFWYRQDPGLGLRLIYFSYDVKMKEKGDIPEGYSVSREKKERFSLILESASTNQTSMYLCASSFGWTSGGKETQYFGPGTRLLVL.

The genes are TRBV5-1 and TRBJ2-1; 10 bases align to TRBD2. The CDR3 has 15 amino acids. Germline CDR1 and CDR2: SGHRS and YFSETQ. V lost 2 bases to trimming and J lost 4 bases; unmatched junction nucleotides: 3. DNA of the CDR3: TGCGCCAGCAGCTTAGTAGCGGGGGGATACAATGAGCAGTTCTTC. Translating it yields CASSLVAGGYNEQFF.

The chain links TRBV6-6 to TRBJ1-5; 7 nucleotides agree with TRBD1. Trimming took 6 bases from V and 4 from J; bases not matched to a gene: 3. The germline gives CDR1 MNHNY, CDR2 SVGAGI (reference sequence). The CDR3 loop spans 13 amino acids. The CDR3 DNA reads as TGTGCCAGCAGACTGACAGGGAATCAGCCCCAGCATTTT. This translates into CASRLTGNQPQHF.

The chain employs TRBV19 and TRBJ2-2; no definite D call. The CDR3 is made up of 14 amino acids. Germline CDR1 and CDR2: LNHDA and SQIVND (reference sequence). V was clipped by 4 bases and J by 3 bases, with 9 bases between them. DNA of the CDR3: TGTGCCAGTAGTAGGTCTGGCGACACCGGGGAGCTGTTTTTT. Amino acid sequence: CASSRSGDTGELFF.

The chain joins TRBV5-1 to TRBJ2-4; 9 positions agree with TRBD2. CDR3 length equals 16 residues. Germline loops: CDR1 SGHRS, CDR2 YFSETQ. V trimming: 0 bases; J trimming: 5 bases; junction bases outside the gene matches: 6. Written as DNA, the CDR3 is TGCGCCAGCAGCTTGGCCCCGCGGGGGGGCCAAAACATTCAGTACTTC. This encodes CASSLAPRGGQNIQYF.

This chain joins TRBV10-2 and TRBJ2-3, with D unresolved. CDR3 size: 11 residues. Germline V gene sequence: CDR1 WSHSY, CDR2 SAAADI. V lost 9 bases and J lost 5, with 9 bases in between. DNA for the CDR3: TGCGCCAGTAAAATGGGAGATACGCAGTATTTT. Protein product: CASKMGDTQYF.

The chain has TRBV5-1 and TRBJ2-5; D is possibly TRBD1 (5 bases). This CDR3 has 14 amino acids. Germline V gives CDR1 SGHRS, CDR2 YFSETQ. V was clipped by 4 bases and J by 5 bases, with 15 bases between them. The CDR3, as DNA: TGCGCCAGCAGCCCTCCAGGGTTACGGGAGACCCAGTACTTC. This translates into CASSPPGLRETQYF. Variable domain in full (rest from reference TRBV5-1 and TRBJ2-5): KAGVTQTPRYLIKTRGQQVTLSCSPISGHRSVSWYQQTPGQGLQFLFEYFSETQRNKGNFPGRFSGRQFSNSRSEMNVSTLELGDSALYLCASSPPGLRETQYFGPGTRLLVL.

The chain couples TRBV25-1 to TRBJ2-7; perhaps TRBD1 as D (5 bases). Trimming removed 1 base at V and 1 base at J, with 11 bases between. CDR3 length: 15 amino acids. The germline CDR1 and CDR2 sequences are MGHDK and SYGVNS. In DNA, the CDR3 is TGTGCCAGCAGTGAATCCGGATACAGGTCCTACGAGCAGTACTTC. Its protein product is CASSESGYRSYEQYF.

This rearrangement joins TRBV30 to TRBJ2-2; D not resolved. CDR3 length: 12 residues. The V gene lost 4 bases and the J gene lost 1 base, with 4 bases spanning the gap. Germline-derived CDR1 and CDR2 are GTSNPN and SVGIG (reference sequence). The CDR3 DNA is TGTGCCTGGACCCTGAACACCGGGGAGCTGTTTTTT. Amino acids: CAWTLNTGELFF.

The chain couples TRBV28 to TRBJ1-4; 7 nucleotides align to TRBD1. The CDR3 runs 16 residues. Trimming took 6 bases from V and 5 from J; bases not matched to a gene: 12. Germline CDR1 MDHEN, CDR2 SYDVKM. The CDR3 here is CASSRHKGALNEKLFF. For the CDR3, the DNA is TGTGCCAGCAGCAGGCATAAGGGGGCTTTAAATGAAAAACTGTTTTTT.

The rearrangement joins TRBV4-1 to TRBJ2-7; D is unresolved. Germline CDR1 MGHRA, CDR2 YSYEKL. This CDR3 is built from 13 residues. Trimming took 0 bases from V and 5 from J, leaving 8 bases between them. The CDR3, as DNA: TGCGCCAGCAGCCAAGATCCGGGCCACGAGCAGTACTTC. It encodes CASSQDPGHEQYF.

V gene TRBV21-1 combines with J gene TRBJ2-7; the D call TRBD2 from the table was never checked on the DNA. TRBV21-1 is described as a pseudogene. The CDR3 is 15 amino acids. CDR3 DNA: TGTGCCAGCACCCAACGGGGGGACGTCACCTACGAGCAGTACTTC. Translation: CASTQRGDVTYEQYF.